The entry below describes one T cell receptor (beta chain). The antigen is unknown. The data derive from a study of cytomegalovirus exposure and HLA in healthy donors. Whole-study context: Unique TCR beta sequences numbering approximately 120 million came from about 180 million T cells in an earlier analysis. Genotyping showed roughly 81% of over 350 donors falling in the Caucasian-associated ancestry cluster. Overall study results and limits: Association of approximately 18,000 TCR beta sequences with HLA alleles was found at 0.05 false discovery rate in a later analysis. Sequencing likely caused a cluster of highly shared sequence variants.

The PCR had 60 Vbeta and 13 Jbeta primers. Method: immunoSEQ multiplex PCR; TCRdb's copy keeps in-frame clones and lacks some. The data hold 100,000 to 150,000 clones, with around 74% observed a single time. The CDR3 has 15 residues. Germline-derived CDR1 and CDR2 are MNHNS and SASEGT. Trimming removed 5 bases at V and 8 bases at J, with 21 bases between. The chain joins TRBV6-1 to TRBJ1-1, with a tentative D call TRBD1 (6 bases). What was sequenced was PBMCs. The sequence was collected from a woman aged 45-65 years in good health and CMV-seropositive. CDR3 in amino acids: CASSFAGGYSPEAFF. The CDR3 DNA reads TGTGCCAGCAGTTTCGCGGGGGGCTACTCACCCGAAGCTTTCTTT.